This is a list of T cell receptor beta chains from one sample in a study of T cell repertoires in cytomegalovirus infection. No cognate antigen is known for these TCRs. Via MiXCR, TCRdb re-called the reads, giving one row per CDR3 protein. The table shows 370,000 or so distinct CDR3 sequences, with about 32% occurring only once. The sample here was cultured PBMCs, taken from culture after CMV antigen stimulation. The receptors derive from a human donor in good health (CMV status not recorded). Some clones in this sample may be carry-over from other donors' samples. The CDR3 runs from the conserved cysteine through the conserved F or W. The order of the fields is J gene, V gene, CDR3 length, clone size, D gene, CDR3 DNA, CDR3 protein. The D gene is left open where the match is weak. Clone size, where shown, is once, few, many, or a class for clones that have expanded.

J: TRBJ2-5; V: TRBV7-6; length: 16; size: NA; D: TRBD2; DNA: TGTGCCAGCAGTCCGACTAGCGGGAGTCTTGGGGAGACCCAGTACTTC; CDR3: CASSPTSGSLGETQYF
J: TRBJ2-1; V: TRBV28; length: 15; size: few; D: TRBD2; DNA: TGTGCCAGCAGTTTGACTAGCGCGGGGGTTAATGAGCAGTTCTTC; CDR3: CASSLTSAGVNEQFF
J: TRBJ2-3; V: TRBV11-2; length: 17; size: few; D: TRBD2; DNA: TGTGCCAGCAGCTCGGGACTAGCGACCCGACACACAGATACGCAGTATTTT; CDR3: CASSSGLATRHTDTQYF
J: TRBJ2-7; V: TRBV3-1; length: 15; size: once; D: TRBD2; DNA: TGTGCCAGCAGCCCTAGACTAGCTACCACCTACGAGCAGTACTTC; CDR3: CASSPRLATTYEQYF
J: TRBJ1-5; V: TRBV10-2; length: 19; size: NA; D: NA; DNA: TGCGCCAGCAGTGAGCCAACCAGGGGCCCGGAGAGTAGCAATCAGCCCCAGCATTTT; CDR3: CASSEPTRGPESSNQPQHF
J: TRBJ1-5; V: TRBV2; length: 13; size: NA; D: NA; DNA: TGTGCCAGCAGAAGGTTTCAGGGTCAGCCCCAGCATTTT; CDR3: CASRRFQGQPQHF
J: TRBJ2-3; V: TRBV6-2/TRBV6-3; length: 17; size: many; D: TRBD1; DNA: TGTGCCAGCAGTTACTCGTTGGACAGGGGGCTTTTAGATACGCAGTATTTT; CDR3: CASSYSLDRGLLDTQYF
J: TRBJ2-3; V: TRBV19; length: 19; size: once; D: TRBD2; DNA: TGTGCCAGTAGCACCCGGTGGGGACTAGCGGCGGGGGCCACAGATACGCAGTATTTT; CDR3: CASSTRWGLAAGATDTQYF
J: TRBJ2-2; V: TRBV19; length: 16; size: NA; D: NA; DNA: TGTGCCAGTAGTATCCACCCGGACAGATCCACCGGGGAGCTGTTTTTT; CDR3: CASSIHPDRSTGELFF
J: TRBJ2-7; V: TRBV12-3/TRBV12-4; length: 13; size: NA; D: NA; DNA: TGTGCCAGCAGCCGGGACGGTGCCTACGAGCAGTACTTC; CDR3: CASSRDGAYEQYF
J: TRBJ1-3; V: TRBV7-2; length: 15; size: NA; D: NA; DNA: TGTGCCAGCAGCTTAGACAGCATCTCTGGAAACACCATATATTTT; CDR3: CASSLDSISGNTIYF
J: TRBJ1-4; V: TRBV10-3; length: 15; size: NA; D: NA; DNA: TGTGCCATCAGTGTTCAATTTGCAACTAATGAAAAACTGTTTTTT; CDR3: CAISVQFATNEKLFF
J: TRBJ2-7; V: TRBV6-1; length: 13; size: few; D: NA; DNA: TGTGCCAGCAGTCTCCCAGGGATCTACGAGCAGTACTTC; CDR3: CASSLPGIYEQYF
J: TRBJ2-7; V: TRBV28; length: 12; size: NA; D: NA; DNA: TGTGCCAGCGTTAGCAGCTCCTACGAGCAGTACTTC; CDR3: CASVSSSYEQYF
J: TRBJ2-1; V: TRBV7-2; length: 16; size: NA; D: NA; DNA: TGTGCCAGCAGCGCATGTGGCTTAGGAACCATCAATGAGCAGTTCTTC; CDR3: CASSACGLGTINEQFF
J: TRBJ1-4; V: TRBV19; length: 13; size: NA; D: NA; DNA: TGTGCCAGTGAGGGGCCTTCGAACGAAAAACTGTTTTTT; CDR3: CASEGPSNEKLFF
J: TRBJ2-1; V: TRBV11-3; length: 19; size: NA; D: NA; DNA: TGTGCCAGCAGCTTAGAATCGCGGTACGGCCAGAGCTCCTACAATGCGCAGTTCTTC; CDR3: CASSLESRYGQSSYNAQFF
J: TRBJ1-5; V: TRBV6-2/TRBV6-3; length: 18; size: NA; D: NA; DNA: TGTGCCAGCAGGACCGGGACATCCCGCACCTATAGCAATCAGCCCCAGCATTTT; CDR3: CASRTGTSRTYSNQPQHF
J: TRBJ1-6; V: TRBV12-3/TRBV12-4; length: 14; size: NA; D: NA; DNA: TGTGCCAGCAGTCTTACGCGATATAATTCACCCCTCCACTTT; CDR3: CASSLTRYNSPLHF
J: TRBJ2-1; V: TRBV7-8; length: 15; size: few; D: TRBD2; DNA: TGTGCCAGCAGCTTAGTGGCGGGAGGGTTCAATGAGCAGTTCTTC; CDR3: CASSLVAGGFNEQFF
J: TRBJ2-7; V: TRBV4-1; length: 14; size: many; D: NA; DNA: TGCGCCAGCAGCCAAGGATACACCACCTACGAGCAGTACTTC; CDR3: CASSQGYTTYEQYF
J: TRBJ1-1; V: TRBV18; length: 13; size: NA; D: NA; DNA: TGTGCCAGCTCATACGGAGTGGGCACTGAAGCTTTCTTT; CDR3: CASSYGVGTEAFF
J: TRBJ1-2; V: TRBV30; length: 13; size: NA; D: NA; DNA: TGTGCCTGGAGCCATACAGGGTCCTATGGCTACACCTTC; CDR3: CAWSHTGSYGYTF
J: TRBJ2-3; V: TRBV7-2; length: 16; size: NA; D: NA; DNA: TGTGACAGCAGCTTACGGTCGAGAACTAGCACAGATACGCAGTATTTT; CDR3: CDSSLRSRTSTDTQYF
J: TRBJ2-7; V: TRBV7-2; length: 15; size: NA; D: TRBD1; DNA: TGTGCCAGCAGCCCCTGGACAGGAGGAGTCTACGAGCAGTACTTC; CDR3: CASSPWTGGVYEQYF
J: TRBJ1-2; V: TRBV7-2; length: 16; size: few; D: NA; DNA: TGTGCCAGCAGCCCACAACCGGGGTTGGTAAACTATGGCTACACCTTC; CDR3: CASSPQPGLVNYGYTF
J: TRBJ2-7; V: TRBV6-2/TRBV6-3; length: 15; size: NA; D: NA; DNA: TGTGCCAGCAGTTACCTGAGGACCCCCTCCTACGAGCAGTACTTC; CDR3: CASSYLRTPSYEQYF
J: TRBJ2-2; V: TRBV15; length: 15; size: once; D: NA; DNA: TGTGCCACCAGCAGGACGGGACCCGGGACCGGGGAGCTGTTTTTT; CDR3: CATSRTGPGTGELFF
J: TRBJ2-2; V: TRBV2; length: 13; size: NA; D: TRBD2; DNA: TGTGCCAGCAAAGGTAGCGGGACCGGGGAGCTGTTTTTT; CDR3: CASKGSGTGELFF
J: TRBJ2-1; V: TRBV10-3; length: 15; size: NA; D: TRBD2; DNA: TGTGCCACACGAACTAGCGGGAGCTCCTACAATGAGCAGTTCTTC; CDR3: CATRTSGSSYNEQFF